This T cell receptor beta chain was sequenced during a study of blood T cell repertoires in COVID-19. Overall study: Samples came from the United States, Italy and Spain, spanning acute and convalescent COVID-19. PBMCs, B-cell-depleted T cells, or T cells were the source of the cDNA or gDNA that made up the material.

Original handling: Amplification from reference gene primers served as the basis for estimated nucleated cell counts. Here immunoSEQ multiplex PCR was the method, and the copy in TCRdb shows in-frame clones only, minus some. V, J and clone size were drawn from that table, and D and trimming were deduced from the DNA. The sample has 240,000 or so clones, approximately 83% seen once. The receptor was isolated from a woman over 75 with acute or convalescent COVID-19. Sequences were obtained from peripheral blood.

CDR3: CASSTGGGQGEGQPQHF. DNA for the CDR3: TGTGCCAGCAGCACAGGGGGAGGACAGGGGGAGGGTCAGCCCCAGCATTTT. The V and J genes are TRBV21-1 and TRBJ1-5; no DNA check was done on the table's D call, TRBD1. TRBV21-1 is listed as a pseudogene. The CDR3 runs to 17 residues.